The clone carrying this T cell receptor (beta chain) was found once. Original data processing: Quantification of nucleated cells was approximated via reference gene primer amplification. Data came from immunoSEQ multiplex PCR; TCRdb stores just in-frame clones and leaves some out. The D gene and trimming were derived from the DNA, and the V and J assignments and clone size from that table. Of about 120,000 clones listed, around four fifths are singletons. CDR1 and CDR2 (germline): LGHNA, YSLEER. J was trimmed by 4 bases and V by 4 bases; bases with no gene match: 12. The CDR3 is 16 residues long. The sample comes from a study of blood T cell repertoires in COVID-19. Turning to the study itself: Researchers got acute and convalescent COVID-19 samples from the United States, Italy and Spain.

The sequenced sample consisted of peripheral blood. The chain is built from TRBV4-3 and TRBJ2-7, with TRBD1 identical over 8 bases. The sequence was obtained from a human donor in a cohort sampled during active COVID-19. Here the CDR3 DNA reads TGCGCCAGCAGCCGCGACCTCGGACAGGGCAGGTACGAGCAGTACTTC. Protein sequence: CASSRDLGQGRYEQYF.